These T cell receptor beta chains were read from a single sample in a study of spatial heterogeneity in lung cancer. TCRdb re-analysed the 5' RACE reads in MiXCR, keeping a single row per CDR3 protein. The sample includes some 120,000 distinct CDR3 sequences, over 9% of them seen just once. This specimen was PBMCs, taken at follow-up. These receptors were obtained from a male donor with early-stage non-small cell lung cancer. Both conserved end residues are part of each CDR3. The D gene is left open where the match is weak. Size tells how often a clone was seen (once, few, many) or the class of an expanded clone, and some rows leave it out.

>TRBV7-9|TRBJ2-1|.|.
CASSPRNEQFF
TGTGCCAGCAGCCCCCGGAATGAGCAGTTCTTC
>TRBV4-1|TRBJ1-1|.|.
CASSQVPTPKNTEAFF
TGCGCCAGCAGCCAAGTCCCGACACCTAAGAACACTGAAGCTTTCTTT
>TRBV25-1|TRBJ1-6|few|TRBD1
CASSEGDRSPLHF
TGTGCCAGCAGTGAAGGGGACAGGTCACCCCTCCACTTT
>TRBV6-6|TRBJ2-5|many|.
CASSYRQLQETQYF
TGTGCCAGCAGTTACAGGCAATTACAAGAGACCCAGTACTTC
>TRBV27|TRBJ2-6|many|.
CASSLTVSGANVLTF
TGTGCCAGCAGCTTGACAGTTTCTGGGGCCAACGTCCTGACTTTC
>TRBV20-1|TRBJ2-3|few|.
CSVPGGSRTDTQYF
TGCAGTGTTCCCGGGGGCTCAAGAACAGATACGCAGTATTTT
>TRBV3-1|TRBJ1-2|.|.
CASSPTQGIYYGYTF
TGTGCCAGCAGCCCTACCCAGGGAATCTACTATGGCTACACCTTC
>TRBV28|TRBJ2-6|many|.
CASTRRVGLSGANVLTF
TGTGCCAGCACCCGACGGGTGGGTCTCTCTGGGGCCAACGTCCTGACTTTC
>TRBV11-2|TRBJ2-4|few|.
CASSSRLAKNIQYF
TGTGCCAGCAGCTCTAGATTAGCCAAAAACATTCAGTACTTC
>TRBV20-1|TRBJ1-1|many|.
CSATPRVVSTEAFF
TGCAGTGCTACGCCGCGTGTGGTATCAACTGAAGCTTTCTTT
>TRBV5-1|TRBJ1-2|many|TRBD1
CASSLAQGVIGYTF
TGCGCCAGCAGCTTGGCTCAGGGGGTGATCGGCTACACCTTC
>TRBV18|TRBJ1-1|few|.
CASSPGPMLNTEAFF
TGTGCCAGCTCACCAGGACCGATGTTGAACACTGAAGCTTTCTTT
>TRBV9|TRBJ2-1|few|.
CASSKNPSAIGREQFF
TGTGCCAGCAGCAAAAACCCTAGCGCCATTGGGAGGGAGCAGTTCTTC
>TRBV19|TRBJ2-1|many|TRBD2
CASGPTSAANGEQFF
TGTGCCAGTGGTCCAACTAGCGCCGCAAACGGCGAGCAGTTCTTC
>TRBV7-6|TRBJ1-2|many|TRBD1
CASSPGTGGNYGYTF
TGTGCCAGCAGCCCAGGGACAGGGGGCAACTATGGCTACACCTTC
>TRBV20-1|TRBJ2-7|.|TRBD2
CSASQSGGSSYEQYF
TGCAGTGCTTCCCAGAGCGGGGGAAGCTCCTACGAGCAGTACTTC
>TRBV6-2/TRBV6-3|TRBJ2-3|.|TRBD1
CASTDQGETDTQYF
TGTGCCAGCACTGACCAGGGGGAGACAGATACGCAGTATTTT
>TRBV20-1|TRBJ2-7|many|.
CSASTLGYEQYF
TGCAGTGCTAGTACGTTGGGTTACGAGCAGTACTTC
>TRBV7-2|TRBJ2-5|few|.
CASSLGTGGTETQYF
TGTGCCAGCAGCTTAGGTACAGGTGGGACAGAGACCCAGTACTTC
>TRBV7-6|TRBJ1-5|.|.
CASSLGQGNSNQPQHF
TGTGCCAGCAGCCTCGGTCAGGGCAATAGCAATCAGCCCCAGCATTTT
>TRBV30|TRBJ1-4|.|TRBD1
CAWSKDRPSITTNEKLFF
TGTGCCTGGAGTAAGGACAGGCCCTCAATAACAACTAATGAAAAACTGTTTTTT
>TRBV24-1|TRBJ2-7|.|.
CATSDPSRAGSYEQYF
TGTGCCACCAGTGACCCCTCGCGGGCAGGCTCCTACGAGCAGTACTTC
>TRBV28|TRBJ1-5|many|TRBD1
CASSLPGQGGNQPQHF
TGTGCCAGCAGTTTACCCGGACAGGGTGGCAATCAGCCCCAGCATTTT
>TRBV9|TRBJ1-1|many|TRBD1
CASSPLGTGNTEAFF
TGTGCCAGCAGCCCTCTGGGGACAGGTAACACTGAAGCTTTCTTT
>TRBV7-8|TRBJ1-2|.|.
CASSLDPGGYTF
TGTGCCAGCAGCTTAGATCCTGGTGGCTACACCTTC
>TRBV20-1|TRBJ1-4|.|.
CSARGYTGSRKTNEKLFF
TGCAGTGCTAGGGGATACACAGGGTCGAGGAAAACTAATGAAAAACTGTTTTTT
>TRBV28|TRBJ2-5|few|TRBD1
CASSSTGAGETQYF
TGTGCCAGCAGTTCGACAGGGGCTGGGGAGACCCAGTACTTC
>TRBV3-1|TRBJ1-1|.|.
CASSQQGYTEAFF
TGTGCCAGCAGCCAACAGGGTTACACTGAAGCTTTCTTT
>TRBV15|TRBJ2-4|many|.
CATSRGGAAKNIQYF
TGTGCCACCAGCAGAGGGGGGGCAGCCAAAAACATTCAGTACTTC
>TRBV7-2|TRBJ2-2|.|TRBD1
CASSNRDRITGELFF
TGTGCCAGCAGCAACCGGGACAGAATAACCGGGGAGCTGTTTTTT
>TRBV11-2|TRBJ2-3|many|.
CASSLVGSRDTQYF
TGTGCCAGCAGCTTAGTTGGTAGCCGGGATACGCAGTATTTT